The rows below give T cell receptor beta chains drawn from one sample of a study of cytomegalovirus exposure and HLA in healthy donors. Measured with immunoSEQ multiplex PCR; TCRdb has only the in-frame clones, and not every one. The sample has around 53,000 clones, approximately 84% seen once; the top ten hold approximately 2.8%. The sample was PBMCs. Receptor source: a man aged 45 to 65 in good health and CMV-seronegative. The CDR3 runs from the conserved cysteine through the conserved F or W. The D gene is left open where the match is weak. Not every row has a clone size; where given, it reads once, few, many or a size class.

V	length	size	D	J	CDR3	DNA
TRBV7-3	13	.	TRBD2	TRBJ2-2	CASSPGGGGELFF	TGTGCCAGCAGCCCCGGGGGGGGCGGGGAGCTGTTTTTT
TRBV23-1	10	.	.	TRBJ1-5	CWLSNQPQHF	TGCTGGCTTAGCAATCAGCCCCAGCATTTT
TRBV5-5	15	.	.	TRBJ2-7	CASSLETGSSYEQYF	TGTGCCAGCAGCTTGGAAACAGGGAGCTCCTACGAGCAGTACTTC
TRBV7-9	15	.	.	TRBJ1-4	CASTLSGSFNEKLFF	TGTGCCAGCACTCTCTCCGGGAGCTTTAATGAAAAACTGTTTTTT
TRBV4-1	15	.	.	TRBJ2-5	CASSQEPGAPGEQYF	TGCGCCAGCAGCCAAGAGCCAGGGGCCCCTGGGGAGCAGTACTTC
TRBV7-9	15	few	TRBD2	TRBJ2-1	CASSPPGGDTNEQFF	TGTGCCAGCAGCCCCCCCGGGGGGGACACCAATGAGCAGTTCTTC
TRBV19	17	.	TRBD1	TRBJ1-6	CASSIETTGGGASPLHF	TGTGCCAGTAGTATAGAAACGACAGGGGGGGGAGCTTCACCCCTCCACTTT
TRBV14	16	.	.	TRBJ2-1	CASRASWGGALNEQFF	TGTGCCAGCAGGGCATCGTGGGGGGGGGCCTTAAATGAGCAGTTCTTC
TRBV7-7	14	once	TRBD1	TRBJ2-7	CASSPGQGRREQYF	TGTGCCAGCAGCCCCGGACAGGGGAGGAGAGAGCAGTACTTC
TRBV5-1	13	.	.	TRBJ1-1	CASSSQGNTEAFF	TGCGCCAGCAGCTCCCAGGGGAACACTGAAGCTTTCTTT
TRBV2	15	.	.	TRBJ2-7	CASSGRGFRPYEQYF	TGTGCCAGCAGTGGCCGGGGGTTTCGGCCCTACGAGCAGTACTTC
TRBV19	15	once	TRBD1	TRBJ2-7	CASSIRGQGTREQYF	TGTGCCAGTAGTATTCGGGGACAGGGAACACGGGAGCAGTACTTC
TRBV4-1	15	.	TRBD1	TRBJ2-2	CASSQLDRAGGELFF	TGCGCCAGCAGCCAGCTGGACAGGGCGGGCGGGGAGCTGTTTTTT
TRBV6-5	16	once	TRBD1	TRBJ1-4	CASSYLIPGGDEKLFF	TGTGCCAGCAGTTACCTAATCCCAGGGGGAGATGAAAAACTGTTTTTT
TRBV19	14	few	.	TRBJ1-6	CASRREQPNSPLHF	TGTGCCAGTAGGCGGGAACAGCCGAATTCACCCCTCCACTTT
TRBV5-1	14	.	.	TRBJ1-2	CASSLGQANYGYTF	TGCGCCAGCAGCTTGGGACAGGCAAACTATGGCTACACCTTC
TRBV28	16	few	.	TRBJ1-4	CASSSRGGSANEKLFF	TGTGCCAGCAGCTCCCGGGGGGGGTCTGCTAATGAAAAACTGTTTTTT
TRBV4-1	15	.	TRBD1	TRBJ1-5	CASSQGTGFNQPQHF	TGCGCCAGCAGCCAAGGGACAGGGTTCAATCAGCCCCAGCATTTT
TRBV10-3	16	.	.	TRBJ2-5	CAISEAPSGEIETQYF	TGTGCCATCAGTGAGGCTCCCTCGGGGGAGATAGAGACCCAGTACTTC
TRBV6-1	12	.	.	TRBJ2-2	CASSAIKRELFF	TGTGCCAGCAGCGCCATCAAGCGGGAGCTGTTTTTT
TRBV4-2	15	.	TRBD2	TRBJ2-1	CASSQDGLAGAEQFF	TGTGCCAGCAGCCAAGATGGACTAGCGGGGGCTGAGCAGTTCTTC
TRBV2	15	.	TRBD2	TRBJ2-1	CASSPSGGNTEEQFF	TGTGCCAGCAGTCCTAGCGGGGGGAACACGGAGGAGCAGTTCTTC
TRBV6-6	14	few	.	TRBJ1-4	CASRKQLYNEKLFF	TGTGCCAGCAGGAAACAGTTATATAATGAAAAACTGTTTTTT
TRBV6-5	14	.	TRBD1	TRBJ2-7	CASSTGQAAYEQYF	TGTGCCAGCAGTACGGGACAGGCAGCCTACGAGCAGTACTTC
TRBV18	15	.	.	TRBJ1-3	CASSIDTSSGNTIYF	TGTGCCAGCTCAATAGACACGAGCTCTGGAAACACCATATATTTT
TRBV13	15	.	TRBD1	TRBJ2-3	CASSIRTGLTDTQYF	TGTGCCAGCAGTATACGGACAGGGCTCACAGATACGCAGTATTTT
TRBV6-1	14	.	.	TRBJ1-2	CASSERRGLYGYTF	TGTGCCAGCAGTGAACGGAGAGGACTCTATGGCTACACCTTC
TRBV5-1	16	once	.	TRBJ1-3	CASSLDTGLSGNTIYF	TGCGCCAGCAGCTTGGATACAGGGCTCTCTGGAAACACCATATATTTT
TRBV5-4	12	.	.	TRBJ2-5	CASSLDQKTQYF	TGTGCCAGCAGCCTCGATCAGAAGACCCAGTACTTC
TRBV28	12	.	.	TRBJ2-7	CATEGPTYEQYF	TGTGCCACCGAGGGCCCAACCTACGAGCAGTACTTC
TRBV18	17	.	.	TRBJ1-2	CASSPTNSGPRAYGYTF	TGTGCCAGCTCACCGACTAATTCCGGGCCCCGAGCCTATGGCTACACCTTC
TRBV29-1	14	.	TRBD1	TRBJ2-1	CSVDRGLVGNEQFF	TGCAGCGTTGACAGGGGGCTGGTCGGCAATGAGCAGTTCTTC
TRBV27	18	once	TRBD1	TRBJ2-7	CASSLYTPSTGTGHEQYF	TGTGCCAGCAGTTTATACACGCCTAGTACCGGGACAGGGCACGAGCAGTACTTC
TRBV7-9	13	.	.	TRBJ2-7	CSSSLVNSYEQYF	TGTTCCAGCAGCTTAGTAAACTCCTACGAGCAGTACTTC
TRBV7-6	15	.	.	TRBJ1-3	CASRSGLSSGNTIYF	TGTGCCAGCAGAAGCGGCCTGTCCTCTGGAAACACCATATATTTT
TRBV6-1	16	.	TRBD1	TRBJ2-3	CASSELPGQGFDTQYF	TGTGCCAGCAGTGAATTGCCGGGACAGGGTTTTGATACGCAGTATTTT